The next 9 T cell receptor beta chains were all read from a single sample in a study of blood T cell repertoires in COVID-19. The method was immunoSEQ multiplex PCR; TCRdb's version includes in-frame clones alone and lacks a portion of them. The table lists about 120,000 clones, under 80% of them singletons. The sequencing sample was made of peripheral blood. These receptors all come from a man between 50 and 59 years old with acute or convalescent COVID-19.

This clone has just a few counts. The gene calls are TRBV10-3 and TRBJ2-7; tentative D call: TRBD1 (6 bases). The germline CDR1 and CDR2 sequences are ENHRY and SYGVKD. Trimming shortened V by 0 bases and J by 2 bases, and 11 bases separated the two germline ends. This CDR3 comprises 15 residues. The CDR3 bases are TGTGCCATCAGTGAGTCGGGGCAGGGGCCCTACGAGCAGTACTTC. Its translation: CAISESGQGPYEQYF.

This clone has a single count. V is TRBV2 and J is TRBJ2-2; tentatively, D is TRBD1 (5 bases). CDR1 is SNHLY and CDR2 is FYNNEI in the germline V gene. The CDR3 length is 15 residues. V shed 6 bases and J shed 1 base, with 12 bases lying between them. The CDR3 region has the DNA TGTGCCAGCAGGGACCCTGACAGGAACACCGGGGAGCTGTTTTTT. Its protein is CASRDPDRNTGELFF.

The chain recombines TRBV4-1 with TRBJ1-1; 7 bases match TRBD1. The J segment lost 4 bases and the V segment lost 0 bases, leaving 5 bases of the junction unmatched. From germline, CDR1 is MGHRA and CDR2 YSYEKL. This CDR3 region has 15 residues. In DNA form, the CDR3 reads TGCGCCAGCAGCCAAGACAGGGGGTCGGGCACTGAAGCTTTCTTT. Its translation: CASSQDRGSGTEAFF.

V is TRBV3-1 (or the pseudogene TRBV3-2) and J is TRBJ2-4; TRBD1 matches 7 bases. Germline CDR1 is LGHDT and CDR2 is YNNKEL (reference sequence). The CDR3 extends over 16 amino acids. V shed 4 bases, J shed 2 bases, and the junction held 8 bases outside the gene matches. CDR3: CASSPGTVVTKNIQYF. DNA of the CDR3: TGTGCCAGCAGCCCCGGGACAGTGGTGACCAAAAACATTCAGTACTTC.

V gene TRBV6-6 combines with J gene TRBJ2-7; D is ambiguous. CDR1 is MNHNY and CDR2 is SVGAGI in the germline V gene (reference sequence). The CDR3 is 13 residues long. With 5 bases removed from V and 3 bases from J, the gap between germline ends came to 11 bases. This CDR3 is CASSLRNYYEQYF. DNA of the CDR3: TGTGCCAGCAGTCTCAGGAATTACTACGAGCAGTACTTC.

Here the CDR3 DNA reads TGTGCCAGCAGCCAACGCCCGGTTGGCAATCAGCCCCAGCATTTT. Translating it yields CASSQRPVGNQPQHF. V gene TRBV5-8 combines with J gene TRBJ1-5; D not certain. The CDR3 totals 15 residues. In germline, CDR1 is SGHTS, CDR2 YDEGEE. The V end lost 4 bases, the J end lost 2 bases, and 13 bases lay between the germline ends.

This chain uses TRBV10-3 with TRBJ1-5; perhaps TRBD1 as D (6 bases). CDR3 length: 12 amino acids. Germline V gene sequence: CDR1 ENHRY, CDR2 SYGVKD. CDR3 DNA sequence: TGTGCTACTGGACAGAGCAATCAGCCCCAGCATTTT. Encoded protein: CATGQSNQPQHF.

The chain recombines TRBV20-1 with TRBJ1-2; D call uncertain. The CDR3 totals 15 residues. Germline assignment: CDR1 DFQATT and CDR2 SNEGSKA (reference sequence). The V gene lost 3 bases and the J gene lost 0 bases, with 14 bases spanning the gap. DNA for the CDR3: TGCAGTGCTAGTCCACCTCTAGGTACTAACTATGGCTACACCTTC. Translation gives CSASPPLGTNYGYTF.

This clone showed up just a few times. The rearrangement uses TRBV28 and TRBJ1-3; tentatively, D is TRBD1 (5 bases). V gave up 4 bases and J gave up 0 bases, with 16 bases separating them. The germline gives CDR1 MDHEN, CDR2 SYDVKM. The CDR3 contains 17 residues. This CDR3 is CASSSRPDSSSGNTIYF. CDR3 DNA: TGTGCCAGCAGTTCCCGACCAGACAGTAGCTCTGGAAACACCATATATTTT.